The source of this T cell receptor beta chain is a study of blood T cell repertoires in COVID-19. Study-wide context: Collection of acute and convalescent COVID-19 samples took place in the United States, Italy and Spain. Sources were T cells, B-cell-depleted T cells, or PBMCs; the material itself was cDNA or gDNA.

The CDR3 consists of 14 residues. V lost 6 bases and J lost 5, with 16 bases in between. Germline CDR1 and CDR2: MDHEN and SYDVKM. Per the authors' pipeline: The assay estimated nucleated cells by amplifying reference gene primers. Clones were sequenced by immunoSEQ multiplex PCR, and TCRdb holds only the in-frame ones, with some missing. The V and J calls and clone size were taken over from that table, and D and trimming were inferred from the DNA. The sample yields roughly 74,000 clones, around 88% seen once. The chain combines TRBV28 with TRBJ2-5; a weak D match, TRBD1 (6 bases). This TCR was sampled from an elderly woman with active or convalescent COVID-19. Material: peripheral blood. CDR3 nucleotides: TGTGCCAGCAGCCCAGCAGGGGAGATGGAGACCCAGTACTTC. It yields the protein CASSPAGEMETQYF.